Here is one TCR beta chain with its context. CDR1 is MNHNY and CDR2 is SVGAGI in the germline V gene (reference sequence). CDR3 length equals 16 residues. Germline trimming cut 6 bases from V and 5 bases from J; bases unmatched to any gene: 11. This specimen belongs to a study of PD-L1 blockade in urothelial cancer. Study-wide background: At 3 weeks after treatment start (second dose) and again at 6 weeks, blood was analyzed.

Clones were sequenced by immunoSEQ multiplex PCR, and TCRdb holds only the in-frame ones, with some missing. The data hold about 80,000 clones, with around 90% observed a single time. The TCR comes from a woman in her 70s with urothelial cancer. V and J are TRBV6-6 and TRBJ2-5; 11 nucleotides align to TRBD1. Sample: PBMCs, taken around atezolizumab (anti-PD-L1) treatment. CDR3 nucleotide sequence: TGTGCCAGCAGCTCCCATGGACAGGGGGCGAGGGAGACCCAGTACTTC. Protein product: CASSSHGQGARETQYF.